The TCR beta chain under discussion was sequenced for a study of blood T cells in healthy people across ages. The V segment lost 7 bases and the J segment 4 bases; nucleotides outside the gene matches: 14. CDR3 size: 16 residues. Together with a sample-barcoded 5' primer, a J-beta primer mix was included in a second PCR lasting roughly 6 to 12 cycles. The study obtained at least 2.5 million CDR3-containing paired-end reads from every sample. TCRdb independently ran MiXCR on the 5' RACE reads; one entry per CDR3 protein. The repertoire includes roughly 1.9 million distinct CDR3 sequences, about 39% of them detected once, and about 21% sits in the top ten. Note on this clonotype: Its antigen is not known.

Study-wide points: Older age coincided with a roughly linear decline in TCR beta diversity per million T cells. Whereas aged donors had fewer naive CD4+ cells, long-lived donors had more of them and higher diversity. Shifts in expanded clonotypes may have been confounded by donor CMV status, which was unknown.

This TCR derives from a human donor in good health. Sequenced input: blood. V is TRBV12-3 or TRBV12-4 and J is TRBJ2-5; 8 bases line up with TRBD2. The CDR3 DNA is TGTGCCAGCACCCCGTGGTCTGGCGGGGGGCCAGAGACCCAGTACTTC. It is translated as CASTPWSGGGPETQYF.